The rows below give T cell receptor beta chains drawn from one sample of a study of CD4 T cells in relation to SARS-CoV-2 and coronaviruses. Their antigens are not known. Only in-frame clones appear in the TCRdb table, and some are missing; sequencing was by immunoSEQ multiplex PCR. This table holds about 21,000 clones, around 78% found once. Specimen: CD4+ T cells from PBMCs, cultured in vitro. These receptors were taken from a human donor in good health. The conserved cysteine and the conserved F or W are not part of the CDR3 here. The order of the fields is V gene, J gene, CDR3 protein.

TRBV18,TRBJ1-5,ASSLGQGSNQPQH
TRBV4-1,TRBJ2-5,ASSQTGGETQY
TRBV4-1,TRBJ2-5,ASSRMGQLGEETQY
TRBV19,TRBJ2-2,ASSILDSPGELF
TRBV6-5,TRBJ2-1,ASTPHLNEQF
TRBV7-3,TRBJ1-6,ASSSTYGGSSGSPLH
TRBV19,TRBJ2-1,ASSKDRGRNNEQF
TRBV7-2,TRBJ2-1,ASSLSGRSYNEQF
TRBV5-1,TRBJ1-4,ASSPVGQDEKLF
TRBV10-3,TRBJ2-3,AISDLADSTDTQY
TRBV7-9,TRBJ2-1,ASSRPSGNEQF
TRBV7-9,TRBJ2-4,ASSFDRTGGERNIQY
TRBV18,TRBJ1-3,ASSPNGGSGNTIY
TRBV5-1,TRBJ1-1,ASSYDRGNTEAF
TRBV4-1,TRBJ2-2,ASSQLGGRDTGELF
TRBV5-1,TRBJ1-5,ASSLSSGENQPQH
TRBV10-3,TRBJ1-3,AISESTGGSTIY
TRBV2,TRBJ2-2,ASSESYTGELF
TRBV2,TRBJ1-3,ASRQQQTFSGNTIY
TRBV2,TRBJ1-4,ASWGQPNEKLF
TRBV28,TRBJ1-5,ASSPPVSRGRYSNQPQH
TRBV30,TRBJ1-5,AWSVDRHNQPQH
TRBV18,TRBJ2-1,ASSPGQGLLYEQF
TRBV6-5,TRBJ1-3,ASSYPQSTAGNTIY
TRBV18,TRBJ2-2,ASSLRENTGELF
TRBV4-2,TRBJ2-1,ASSQFSGESYNEQF
TRBV7-9,TRBJ1-2,ASSQQTDYGYT